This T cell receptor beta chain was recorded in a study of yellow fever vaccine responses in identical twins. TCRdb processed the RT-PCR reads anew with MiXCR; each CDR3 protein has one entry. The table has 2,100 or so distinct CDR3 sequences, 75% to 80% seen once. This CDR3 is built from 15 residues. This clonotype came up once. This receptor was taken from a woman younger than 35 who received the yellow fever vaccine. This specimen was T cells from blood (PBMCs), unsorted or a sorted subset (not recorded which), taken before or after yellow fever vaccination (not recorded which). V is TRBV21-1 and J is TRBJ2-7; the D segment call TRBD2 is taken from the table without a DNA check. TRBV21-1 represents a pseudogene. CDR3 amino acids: CASSNLAESSYEQYF. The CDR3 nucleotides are TGTGCCAGCAGCAATCTAGCCGAGAGCTCCTACGAGCAGTACTTC.